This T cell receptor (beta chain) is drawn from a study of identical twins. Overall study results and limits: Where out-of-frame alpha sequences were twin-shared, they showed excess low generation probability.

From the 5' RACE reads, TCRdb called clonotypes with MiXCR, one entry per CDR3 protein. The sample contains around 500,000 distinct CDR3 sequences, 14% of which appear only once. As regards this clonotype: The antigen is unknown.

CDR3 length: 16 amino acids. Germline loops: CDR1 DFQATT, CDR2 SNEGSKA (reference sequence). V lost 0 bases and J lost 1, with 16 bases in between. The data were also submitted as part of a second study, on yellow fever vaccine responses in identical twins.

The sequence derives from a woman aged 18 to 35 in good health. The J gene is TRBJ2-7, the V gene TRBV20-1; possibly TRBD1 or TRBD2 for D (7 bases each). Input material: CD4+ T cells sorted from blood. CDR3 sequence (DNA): TGCAGTGCTAGAGACGGACAGGTCGGGGGGTCCTACGAGCAGTACTTC. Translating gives CSARDGQVGGSYEQYF.